These 5 T cell receptor beta chains originate from one sample sequenced in a study of CD8+CD57+ T cells in acquired aplastic anemia. Profiling that covered TCR beta VDJ and CDR3 relied on genomic DNA as its template. In TCRdb, the reads were re-called with MiXCR into one record per CDR3 protein. The repertoire includes about half a million distinct CDR3 sequences, approximately 32% of them detected once, and roughly 0.8% sits in the top ten. The patients chosen for sequencing had shown expansion of CD8+CD57+ cells (detected by flow cytometry). What was sequenced was sorted CD4+, CD8+, or CD8+CD57+ T cells (not recorded which) from PBMCs. The receptors were sampled from a human donor with aplastic anemia.

This chain links TRBV6-1 with TRBJ2-3; 15 bases line up with TRBD2. The CDR3 is 16 amino acids. The V gene end was trimmed by 6 bases and the J gene end by 11 bases; junction bases not matched to a gene: 12. CDR1 MNHNS and CDR2 SASEGT come from the germline V gene. The CDR3 spells CASRGSRTSGGAEQYF. The CDR3 bases are TGTGCCAGCAGGGGTAGTCGGACTAGCGGGGGGGCTGAGCAGTATTTT.

This clonotype was counted only a few times. This chain joins TRBV14 and TRBJ2-7; 7 nucleotides align to TRBD1. The V gene end was trimmed by 0 bases and the J gene end by 4 bases; junction bases not matched to a gene: 12. Germline CDR1 and CDR2: SGHDN and FVKESK. This CDR3 has 17 residues. In DNA, the CDR3 is TGTGCCAGCAGCCAAGAATCCCCTCGTGCAGGGGGATACGAGCAGTACTTC. Translated, it gives CASSQESPRAGGYEQYF.

This clonotype has at least ten counts. The genes are TRBV19 and TRBJ2-3; D remains ambiguous. The germline CDR1 and CDR2 sequences are LNHDA and SQIVND (reference sequence). The CDR3 length is 15 residues. Trimming shortened V by 1 base and J by 4 bases, and 12 bases separated the two germline ends. The DNA of the CDR3 is TGTGCCAGTAGTATAGCGAGCTTAGGGCCAGATACGCAGTATTTT. Protein sequence: CASSIASLGPDTQYF.

The table lists this clonotype with many counts. The chain recombines TRBV15 with TRBJ2-5, with 8 positions matching TRBD2. J lost 3 bases, V lost 0 bases, and 6 bases had no gene match. Per germline, CDR1 LNHNV and CDR2 YYDKDF (reference sequence). CDR3 length: 16 amino acids. The CDR3 bases are TGTGCCACCAGCAGAGAGGGAACGGGAGGGGAAGAGACCCAGTACTTC. Amino acid sequence: CATSREGTGGEETQYF.

The sample holds many counts of this clonotype. The chain recombines TRBV20-1 with TRBJ2-7, with 10 bases fitting TRBD2. The V segment lost 0 bases and the J segment 5 bases; nucleotides outside the gene matches: 13. From germline, CDR1 is DFQATT and CDR2 SNEGSKA (reference sequence). The CDR3 runs 17 residues. CDR3 DNA sequence: TGCAGTGCTAGAGATCTCAAAAAAGCGGGAGGGCCCCACGAGCAGTACTTC. This codes for CSARDLKKAGGPHEQYF.